This passage covers 7 T cell receptor beta chains from one sample sequenced in a study of cytomegalovirus exposure and HLA in healthy donors. Researchers ran the PCR with 60 Vbeta and 13 Jbeta primers. TCRdb keeps only in-frame clones here, not all; method: immunoSEQ multiplex PCR. This table has roughly 160,000 clones, around 68% appearing once. The sample taken for sequencing was PBMCs. The receptors were gathered from a girl between 10 and 17 years old in good health and CMV-seronegative.

The rearrangement uses TRBV5-8 and TRBJ1-4; D possibly corresponds to TRBD1 (6 bases). The germline CDR1 and CDR2 sequences are SGHTS and YDEGEE. The CDR3 extends over 11 amino acids. V lost 6 bases, J lost 9 bases, and 9 bases lay in between. CDR3 in DNA: TGTGCCAGCAACAGGGCCCAAAAACTGTTTTTT. This sequence encodes CASNRAQKLFF. Looking up the rest from reference TRBV5-8 and TRBJ1-4 gives the full variable domain: EAGVTQSPTHLIKTRGQQATLRCSPISGHTSVYWYQQALGLGLQFLLWYDEGEERNRGNFPPRFSGRQFPNYSSELNVNALELEDSALYLCASNRAQKLFFGSGTQLSVL.

V and J are TRBV2 and TRBJ1-5, with 8 bases identical to TRBD1. Germline values: CDR1 SNHLY, CDR2 FYNNEI. The junction had 6 bases not matched to a gene; V was cut back by 7 bases and J by 4 bases. The CDR3 is 14 residues long. This chain's CDR3 is CASTPDRENQPQHF. CDR3 nucleotide sequence: TGTGCCAGCACCCCGGACAGGGAAAATCAGCCCCAGCATTTT.

The rearrangement links TRBV4-1 to TRBJ2-7, with unresolved D. Germline CDR1 and CDR2: MGHRA and YSYEKL. This CDR3 region has 16 residues. V was cut by 0 bases and J by 0 bases, with 12 bases left in between. CDR3 protein: CASSQDEERYSYEQYF. CDR3 nucleotide sequence: TGCGCCAGCAGCCAAGACGAGGAGAGGTACTCCTACGAGCAGTACTTC.

DNA of the CDR3: TGTGCCAGCAGTTACATTAGTCCGGGAACAGATACGCAGTATTTT. Protein: CASSYISPGTDTQYF. The chain couples TRBV6-6 to TRBJ2-3, with a possible D match to TRBD2 (5 bases). V was cut by 2 bases and J by 3 bases, with 12 bases left in between. The germline V gene has CDR1 MNHNY and CDR2 SVGAGI (reference sequence). The CDR3 consists of 15 residues.

This clone was observed a single time. This rearrangement joins TRBV30 to TRBJ1-5; D may be TRBD1 (5 bases). Per the germline V gene, CDR1 is GTSNPN and CDR2 is SVGIG (reference sequence). CDR3 length: 14 residues. V lost 2 bases and J lost 7, with 15 bases in between. As DNA, the CDR3 is TGTGCCTGGAGTTCTAAAATCGGGGGACAGCCCCAGCATTTT. Encoded protein: CAWSSKIGGQPQHF.

The chain links TRBV6-5 to TRBJ1-3; 8 nucleotides align to TRBD1. Germline lookup yields CDR1 MNHEY and CDR2 SVGAGI. Trimming at V came to 2 bases and at J to 2 bases, leaving 2 bases not matched to a gene. CDR3 length equals 15 residues. The CDR3 protein is CASSYQTGAGNTIYF. The CDR3 nucleotides read TGTGCCAGCAGTTACCAGACAGGGGCTGGAAACACCATATATTTT.

The chain links TRBV18 to TRBJ2-3; TRBD1 agrees at 8 bases. The germline CDR1 and CDR2 sequences are KGHSH and LQKENI. This CDR3 region has 16 residues. The V gene end was trimmed by 6 bases and the J gene end by 0 bases; junction bases not matched to a gene: 8. CDR3 sequence (DNA): TGTGCCAGCTCTCGAGACAGGGGATTGAGCACAGATACGCAGTATTTT. Protein product: CASSRDRGLSTDTQYF.